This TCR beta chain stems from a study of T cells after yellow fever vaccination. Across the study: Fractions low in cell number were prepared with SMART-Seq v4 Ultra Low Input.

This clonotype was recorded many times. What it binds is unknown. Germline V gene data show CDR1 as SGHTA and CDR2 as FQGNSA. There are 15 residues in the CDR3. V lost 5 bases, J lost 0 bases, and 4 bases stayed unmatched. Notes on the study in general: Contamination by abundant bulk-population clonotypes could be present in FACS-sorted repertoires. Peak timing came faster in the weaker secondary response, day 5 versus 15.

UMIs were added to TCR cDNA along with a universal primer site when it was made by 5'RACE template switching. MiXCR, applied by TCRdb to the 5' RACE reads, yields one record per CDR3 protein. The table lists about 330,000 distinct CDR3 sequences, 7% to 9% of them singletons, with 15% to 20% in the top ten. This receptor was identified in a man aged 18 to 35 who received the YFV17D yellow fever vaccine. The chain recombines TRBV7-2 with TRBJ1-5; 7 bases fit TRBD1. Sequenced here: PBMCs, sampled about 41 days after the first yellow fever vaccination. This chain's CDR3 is CASSAQGNSNQPQHF. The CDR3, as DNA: TGTGCCAGCAGCGCACAGGGGAATAGCAATCAGCCCCAGCATTTT.